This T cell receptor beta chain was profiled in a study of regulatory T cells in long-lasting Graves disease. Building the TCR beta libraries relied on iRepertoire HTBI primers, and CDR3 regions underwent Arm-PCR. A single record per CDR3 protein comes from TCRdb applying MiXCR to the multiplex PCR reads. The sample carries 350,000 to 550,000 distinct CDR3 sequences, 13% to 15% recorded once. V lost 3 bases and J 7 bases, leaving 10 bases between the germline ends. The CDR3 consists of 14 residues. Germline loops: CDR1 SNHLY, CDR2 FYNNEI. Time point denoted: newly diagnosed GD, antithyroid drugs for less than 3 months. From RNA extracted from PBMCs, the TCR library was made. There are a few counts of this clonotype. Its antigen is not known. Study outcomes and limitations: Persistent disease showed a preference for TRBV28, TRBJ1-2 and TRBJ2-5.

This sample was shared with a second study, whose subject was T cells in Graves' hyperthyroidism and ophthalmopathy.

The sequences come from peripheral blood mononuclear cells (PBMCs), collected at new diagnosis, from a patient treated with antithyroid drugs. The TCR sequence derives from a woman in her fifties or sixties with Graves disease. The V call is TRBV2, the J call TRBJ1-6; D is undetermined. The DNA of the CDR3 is TGTGCCAGCAGTGATCCCCCGGGGAATTCACCCCTCCACTTT. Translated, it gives CASSDPPGNSPLHF.